This is a list of T cell receptor beta chains from one sample in a study of Graves' ophthalmopathy and Graves' hyperthyroidism. TCRdb reanalysed the multiplex PCR reads using MiXCR and keeps one entry per CDR3 protein. The data hold hundreds of thousands of distinct CDR3 sequences, with around 15% observed a single time. The sequenced sample consisted of blood. Receptors were obtained from a woman aged 25-40 years with Graves' ophthalmopathy. The CDR3 runs from the conserved cysteine through the conserved F or W. D genes are given only for firm matches. Size is omitted from some rows. Given values are once, few, many or a class for expanded clones.

j_gene	v_gene	abundance	d_gene	CDR3aa	CDR3nt
TRBJ1-1	TRBV7-3	many	NA	CASSGGANTEAFF	TGTGCCAGCAGCGGCGGAGCTAACACTGAAGCTTTCTTT
TRBJ2-3	TRBV19	many	TRBD1	CASSPDRVRDTQYF	TGTGCCAGTAGTCCGGACAGGGTAAGAGATACGCAGTATTTT
TRBJ1-5	TRBV12-3/TRBV12-4	many	NA	CASSSTGLSQPQHF	TGTGCCAGCAGTTCCACAGGGCTTAGTCAGCCCCAGCATTTT
TRBJ1-3	TRBV9	NA	TRBD1	CASSVEVQGAGNTIYF	TGTGCCAGCAGCGTAGAGGTGCAGGGGGCTGGAAACACCATATATTTT
TRBJ2-7	TRBV18	many	TRBD2	CASSLGGGEEYEQYF	TGTGCCAGCTCACTCGGGGGGGGCGAGGAGTACGAGCAGTACTTC
TRBJ2-4	TRBV6-1	many	TRBD1	CASSVGSGGNKNIQYF	TGTGCCAGCAGTGTGGGGTCAGGGGGAAACAAAAACATTCAGTACTTC
TRBJ1-1	TRBV7-2	many	NA	CAPQGMNTEAFF	TGTGCCCCACAGGGCATGAACACTGAAGCTTTCTTT
TRBJ1-1	TRBV3-1	NA	NA	CASSQILSRNTEAFF	TGTGCCAGCAGCCAAATCTTGAGCAGGAACACTGAAGCTTTCTTT
TRBJ1-2	TRBV19	many	NA	CASSPNPTGLDGYTF	TGTGCCAGTAGTCCTAACCCGACAGGACTGGATGGCTACACCTTC
TRBJ1-2	TRBV11-2	many	NA	CASSRLQYGYTF	TGTGCCAGCAGCCGACTGCAATATGGCTACACCTTC
TRBJ1-1	TRBV20-1	few	NA	CSARDLEGLIMNTEAFF	TGCAGTGCTAGAGATCTCGAGGGTCTCATCATGAACACTGAAGCTTTCTTT
TRBJ2-5	TRBV6-1	many	TRBD2	CASSGGLAGAYYQETQYF	TGTGCCAGCAGTGGAGGTCTAGCGGGAGCCTATTACCAAGAGACCCAGTACTTC
TRBJ2-7	TRBV27	many	TRBD2	CASSSPLKAGVFEQYF	TGTGCCAGCAGTTCCCCGCTGAAAGCGGGAGTTTTCGAGCAGTACTTC
TRBJ2-7	TRBV6-1	many	TRBD1	CASRPTAGQEYEQYF	TGTGCCAGCAGACCCACCGCCGGACAGGAGTACGAGCAGTACTTC
TRBJ2-7	TRBV5-1	many	TRBD1	CASRGLGTGPRVAYEQYF	TGCGCCAGCAGGGGCCTCGGGACAGGGCCTCGGGTGGCCTACGAGCAGTACTTC
TRBJ1-2	TRBV6-1	many	NA	CASSAPLGYTF	TGTGCCAGCAGTGCGCCTCTGGGCTACACCTTC
TRBJ2-7	TRBV12-3/TRBV12-4	many	NA	CASSPGEGYEQYF	TGTGCCAGCAGTCCCGGCGAGGGTTACGAGCAGTACTTC
TRBJ1-2	TRBV2	NA	TRBD1	CASRGLTGGNYGYTF	TGTGCCAGCAGGGGTCTAACAGGGGGGAACTATGGCTACACCTTC
TRBJ2-2	TRBV12-3/TRBV12-4	NA	TRBD2	CASSLESSGITGELFF	TGTGCCAGCAGTTTAGAAAGTAGCGGGATTACCGGGGAGCTGTTTTTT
TRBJ2-2	TRBV28	many	NA	CASLALANTGELFF	TGTGCCAGCCTGGCGCTTGCGAACACCGGGGAGCTGTTTTTT
TRBJ1-5	TRBV19	many	NA	CASRYSNSNQPQHF	TGTGCCAGTCGATACTCGAATAGCAATCAGCCCCAGCATTTT
TRBJ1-1	TRBV28	many	NA	CASSFEDNTEAFF	TGTGCCAGCAGTTTTGAGGACAACACTGAAGCTTTCTTT
TRBJ1-6	TRBV13	few	NA	CASSLDGGAGMSPLHF	TGTGCCAGCAGCTTAGATGGGGGCGCCGGGATGTCACCCCTCCACTTT
TRBJ1-2	TRBV6-1	many	TRBD1	CASSDRGSYGYTF	TGTGCCAGCAGTGACAGGGGGAGCTATGGCTACACCTTC
TRBJ2-7	TRBV24-1	many	TRBD1	CATSDSTGGLYEQYF	TGTGCCACCAGTGATTCAACAGGGGGACTTTACGAGCAGTACTTC
TRBJ1-2	TRBV28	many	TRBD1	CATRPRQGSYGYTF	TGTGCCACCCGCCCCCGACAGGGTAGCTATGGCTACACCTTC
TRBJ2-5	TRBV12-3/TRBV12-4	NA	NA	CASSFAGSDETQYF	TGTGCCAGCAGTTTCGCGGGGAGTGATGAGACCCAGTACTTC
TRBJ2-7	TRBV28	many	NA	CASSFSRAGQYF	TGTGCCAGCAGTTTCTCGAGAGCGGGGCAGTACTTC
TRBJ1-5	TRBV30	many	NA	CAWSEGLGQPQHF	TGTGCCTGGAGTGAAGGTCTGGGTCAGCCCCAGCATTTT
TRBJ1-3	TRBV7-6	many	NA	CASSVQGFGNTIYF	TGTGCCAGCAGCGTACAGGGCTTTGGAAACACCATATATTTT
TRBJ2-4	TRBV28	few	NA	CASSLVPVGRGGNIQYF	TGTGCCAGCAGTTTAGTTCCCGTGGGCAGGGGAGGGAACATTCAGTACTTC
TRBJ2-5	TRBV11-2	many	TRBD2	CASSPGLAGEKETQYF	TGTGCCAGCAGCCCTGGACTAGCGGGGGAAAAAGAGACCCAGTACTTC
TRBJ1-2	TRBV6-1	many	NA	CASKDADGYTF	TGTGCCAGCAAAGACGCCGATGGCTACACCTTC
TRBJ1-3	TRBV12-3/TRBV12-4	NA	NA	CASIPGAHSGNTIYF	TGTGCCAGCATTCCAGGGGCCCACTCTGGAAACACCATATATTTT
TRBJ2-7	TRBV6-1	many	TRBD2	CASSEIRESGRRNEQYF	TGTGCCAGCAGTGAAATCCGGGAAAGCGGGAGGAGGAACGAGCAGTACTTC
TRBJ1-2	TRBV6-1	many	NA	CATQSGPDYGYTF	TGTGCCACACAGTCGGGGCCAGACTATGGCTACACCTTC
TRBJ2-5	TRBV12-3/TRBV12-4	many	NA	CASSKFQETQYF	TGTGCCAGCAGCAAGTTCCAAGAGACCCAGTACTTC
TRBJ1-2	TRBV6-5	many	TRBD1	CASSYRDRGYGYTF	TGTGCCAGCAGTTACCGGGACAGGGGCTATGGCTACACCTTC
TRBJ2-5	TRBV6-1	many	NA	CASSEATTPEKTQYF	TGTGCCAGCAGTGAGGCTACCACCCCAGAGAAGACCCAGTACTTC
TRBJ2-7	TRBV7-2	many	TRBD1	CASSAGTELYEQYF	TGTGCCAGCAGCGCCGGGACAGAACTCTACGAGCAGTACTTC
TRBJ2-1	TRBV7-3	few	TRBD1	CASSSRQGECNEQFF	TGTGCCAGCAGCTCTAGACAGGGCGAGTGTAATGAGCAGTTCTTC
TRBJ2-2	TRBV7-8	NA	NA	CASSFETYPNTGELFF	TGTGCCAGCAGCTTCGAGACATATCCGAACACCGGGGAGCTGTTTTTT
TRBJ1-5	TRBV12-3/TRBV12-4	many	NA	CASSLNDNQPQHF	TGTGCCAGCAGTTTAAACGATAATCAGCCCCAGCATTTT
TRBJ1-5	TRBV6-1	many	NA	CASSAGVRPGGNQPQHF	TGTGCCAGCAGTGCCGGTGTGAGGCCGGGGGGCAATCAGCCCCAGCATTTT
TRBJ1-2	TRBV12-3/TRBV12-4	many	NA	CASTSGTDRYGYTF	TGTGCCAGCACCAGCGGGACCGATCGCTATGGCTACACCTTC
TRBJ1-1	TRBV11-1	NA	NA	CASSSGRIEAFF	TGTGCCAGCAGCTCGGGGCGCATTGAAGCTTTCTTT
TRBJ1-2	TRBV24-1	NA	NA	CATSDLDGYGYTF	TGTGCCACCAGTGATTTGGACGGCTATGGCTACACCTTC
TRBJ2-7	TRBV11-3	many	TRBD1	CASSLIGQGVREQYF	TGTGCCAGCAGCTTGATTGGACAGGGTGTGAGGGAGCAGTACTTC
TRBJ1-1	TRBV5-1	few	NA	CASSLGGTQAFF	TGCGCCAGCAGCTTGGGGGGGACCCAAGCTTTCTTT
TRBJ2-7	TRBV4-2	few	NA	CASSQEDRGGPYEQYF	TGTGCCAGCAGCCAAGAAGATCGCGGGGGCCCCTACGAGCAGTACTTC